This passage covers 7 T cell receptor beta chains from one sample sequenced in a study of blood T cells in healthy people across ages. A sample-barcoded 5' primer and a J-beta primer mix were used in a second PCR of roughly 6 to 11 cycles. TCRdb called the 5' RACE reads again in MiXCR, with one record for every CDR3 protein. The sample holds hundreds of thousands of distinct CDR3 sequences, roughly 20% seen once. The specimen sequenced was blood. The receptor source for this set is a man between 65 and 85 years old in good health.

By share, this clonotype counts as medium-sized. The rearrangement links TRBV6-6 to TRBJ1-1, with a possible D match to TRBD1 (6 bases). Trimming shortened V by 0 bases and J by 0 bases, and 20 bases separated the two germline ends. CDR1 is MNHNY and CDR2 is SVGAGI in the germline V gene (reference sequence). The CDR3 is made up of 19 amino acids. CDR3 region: CASSYSNWGGHDLNTEAFF. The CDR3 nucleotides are TGTGCCAGCAGTTACTCGAATTGGGGGGGGCACGACTTGAACACTGAAGCTTTCTTT.

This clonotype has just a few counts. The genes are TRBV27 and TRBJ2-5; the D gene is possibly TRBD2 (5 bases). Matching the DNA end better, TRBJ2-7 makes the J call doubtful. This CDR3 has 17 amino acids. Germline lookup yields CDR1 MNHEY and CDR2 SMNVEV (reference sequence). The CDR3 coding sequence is TGTGCCAGCAGTGCCGACGCCGGGGTCTGGAGCTCCTACGAGCAGTACTTC. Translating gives CASSADAGVWSSYEQYF.

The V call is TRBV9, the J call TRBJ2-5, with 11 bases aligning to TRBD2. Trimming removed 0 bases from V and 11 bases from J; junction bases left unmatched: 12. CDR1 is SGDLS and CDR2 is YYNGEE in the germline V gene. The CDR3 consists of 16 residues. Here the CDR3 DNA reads TGTGCCAGCAGCGTAGAAGAACTAGCGGGAGTTTGGGAGCAGTACTTC. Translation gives CASSVEELAGVWEQYF. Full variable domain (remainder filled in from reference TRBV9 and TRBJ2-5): DSGVTQTPKHLITATGQRVTLRCSPRSGDLSVYWYQQSLDQGLQFLIQYYNGEERAKGNILERFSAQQFPDLHSELNLSSLELGDSALYFCASSVEELAGVWEQYFGPGTRLLVL.

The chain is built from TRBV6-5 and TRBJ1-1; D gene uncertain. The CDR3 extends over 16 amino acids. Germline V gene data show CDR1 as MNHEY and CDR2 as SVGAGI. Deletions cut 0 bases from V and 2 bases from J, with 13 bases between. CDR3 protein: CASSYSLGRVNTEAFF. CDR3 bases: TGTGCCAGCAGTTACTCGTTGGGCAGAGTTAACACTGAAGCTTTCTTT.

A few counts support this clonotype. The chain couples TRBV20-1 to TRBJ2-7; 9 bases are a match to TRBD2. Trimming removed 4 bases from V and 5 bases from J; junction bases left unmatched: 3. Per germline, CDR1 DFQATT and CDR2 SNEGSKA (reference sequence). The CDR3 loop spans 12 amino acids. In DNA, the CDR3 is TGCAGTGCTATAGCGGGAGTGAACGAGCAGTACTTC. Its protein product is CSAIAGVNEQYF.

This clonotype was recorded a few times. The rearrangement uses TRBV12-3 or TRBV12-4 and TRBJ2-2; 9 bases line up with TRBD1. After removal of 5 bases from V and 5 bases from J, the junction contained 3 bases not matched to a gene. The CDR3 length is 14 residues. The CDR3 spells CASSATGGTGELFF. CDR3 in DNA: TGTGCCAGCAGTGCGACAGGGGGGACCGGGGAGCTGTTTTTT.

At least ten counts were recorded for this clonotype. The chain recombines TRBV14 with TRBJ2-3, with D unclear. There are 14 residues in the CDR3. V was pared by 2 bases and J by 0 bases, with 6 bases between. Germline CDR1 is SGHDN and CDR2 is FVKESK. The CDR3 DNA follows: TGTGCCAGCAGCCAATCCACTAGCACAGATACGCAGTATTTT. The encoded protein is CASSQSTSTDTQYF.